These 10 T cell receptor beta chains came from one sample sequenced in a study of T-cell memory formation after mild COVID-19 (dated by TCRdb to the early 2020s). Library preparation employed 5' RACE. The sequencing machine was an Illumina NovaSeq 6000. In TCRdb, the public reads were trimmed at Q25 with fastp and aligned with MiXCR, with productive beta chains retained. Each record represents a unique CDR3 protein, reported with the most common genes and DNA among its rows. The sample profile shows 250,000 or so distinct CDR3 sequences; roughly a tenth of them were found once. The top ten clones comprise under 25% of the sample. The specimen was PBMCs or a T cell subset sorted from them (not recorded which). Receptors originate from a man aged 18-30 years who had mild COVID-19 (a few samples of this study predate the infection). The sample titles of this study are shuffled in the database, so cell type and time point are left out; the donor was told from shared clones.

The chain couples TRBV7-2 to TRBJ2-1, with D uncertain. The CDR3 is made up of 15 amino acids. Trimming left V 3 bases short and J 4 bases short, with 13 bases between. CDR1 is SGHTA and CDR2 is FQGNSA in the germline V gene. The CDR3 nucleotides read TGTGCCAGCAGCTTGAGCCCCGATTCTTACAATGAGCAGTTCTTC. Translating it yields CASSLSPDSYNEQFF.

The chain links TRBV7-9 to TRBJ1-1; TRBD1 is a possible D gene (6 bases). The germline V gene encodes CDR1 SEHNR and CDR2 FQNEAQ (reference sequence). V dropped 6 bases and J dropped 5 bases, with 13 bases sitting between them. The CDR3 sequence is 13 residues long. The CDR3 here is CASSSIQGTEAFF. As DNA, the CDR3 is TGTGCCAGCAGTTCCATACAGGGAACTGAAGCTTTCTTT.

This clonotype was recorded many times. The CDR3 bases are TGTGCCAGCAGGCGGACTCACTTCGATGAGCAGTTCTTC. Its translation: CASRRTHFDEQFF. The rearrangement joins TRBV6-2 or TRBV6-3 to TRBJ2-1, with D perhaps TRBD2 (5 bases). Germline CDR1 MNHEY, CDR2 SVGEGT. Trimming took off 6 bases at V and 8 bases at J, with 14 bases between the two ends. The CDR3 is made up of 13 amino acids.

This clonotype showed up many times. V and J are TRBV20-1 and TRBJ2-7; D tentatively reads TRBD1 or TRBD2 (6 bases each). The CDR3 loop spans 14 amino acids. V was shortened by 0 bases and J by 7 bases, with 16 bases between the two germline ends. CDR1 DFQATT and CDR2 SNEGSKA come from the germline V gene (reference sequence). CDR3 residues: CSARDGRGPLEQYF. CDR3 bases: TGCAGTGCTAGAGATGGCCGGGGGCCCCTAGAGCAGTACTTC.

The chain links TRBV18 to TRBJ2-2, with D possibly matching TRBD2 (5 bases). V lost 0 bases and J 3 bases, leaving 11 bases between the germline ends. This CDR3 is built from 16 residues. Germline assignment: CDR1 KGHSH and CDR2 LQKENI. This chain's CDR3 is CASSPPYLGDTGELFF. The CDR3 DNA reads TGTGCCAGCTCACCACCGTACCTGGGAGACACCGGGGAGCTGTTTTTT. Supplemented by reference TRBV18 and TRBJ2-2, the full variable domain reads NAGVMQNPRHLVRRRGQEARLRCSPMKGHSHVYWYRQLPEEGLKFMVYLQKENIIDESGMPKERFSAEFPKEGPSILRIQQVVRGDSAAYFCASSPPYLGDTGELFFGEGSRLTVL.

This clonotype was picked up many times. V and J are TRBV7-2 and TRBJ1-1, with D perhaps TRBD1 (5 bases). The germline V gene has CDR1 SGHTA and CDR2 FQGNSA. V lost 4 bases to trimming and J lost 1 base, with 7 bases between them. There are 13 residues in the CDR3. Here the CDR3 reads CASSSDRNTEAFF. As DNA, the CDR3 is TGTGCCAGCAGCTCCGACAGGAACACTGAAGCTTTCTTT. The full variable domain, rest sourced from reference TRBV7-2 and TRBJ1-1, is GAGVSQSPSNKVTEKGKDVELRCDPISGHTALYWYRQSLGQGLEFLIYFQGNSAPDKSGLPSDRFSAERTGGSVSTLTIQRTQQEDSAVYLCASSSDRNTEAFFGQGTRLTVV.

The gene calls are TRBV4-2 and TRBJ2-1; 11 bases agree with TRBD2. Germline V gene sequence: CDR1 LGHNA, CDR2 YNFKEQ. V trimming: 4 bases; J trimming: 8 bases; junction bases outside the gene matches: 7. The CDR3 covers 15 residues. For the CDR3, the DNA is TGTGCCAGCAGCCCGCCTAGCGGGGGGAGAGATGAGCAGTTCTTC. As protein: CASSPPSGGRDEQFF.

This clonotype turned up a few times. The chain is built from TRBV19 and TRBJ2-2, with a weak D call TRBD2 (5 bases). Trimming took off 6 bases at V and 4 bases at J, with 9 bases between the two ends. The CDR3 is 13 residues long. Germline assignment: CDR1 LNHDA and CDR2 SQIVND (reference sequence). The CDR3 bases are TGTGCCAGTAGCGGACTGTTCACCGGGGAGCTGTTTTTT. Its translation is CASSGLFTGELFF. Full variable domain (remainder filled in from reference TRBV19 and TRBJ2-2): DGGITQSPKYLFRKEGQNVTLSCEQNLNHDAMYWYRQDPGQGLRLIYYSQIVNDFQKGDIAEGYSVSREKKESFPLTVTSAQKNPTAFYLCASSGLFTGELFFGEGSRLTVL.

V usage is TRBV6-6 and J usage is TRBJ2-2; tentatively, D is TRBD1 (5 bases). V lost 2 bases to trimming and J lost 1 base, with 8 bases between them. Germline V gene data show CDR1 as MNHNY and CDR2 as SVGAGI (reference sequence). The CDR3 is 15 amino acids. DNA for the CDR3: TGTGCCAGCAGTTACATCGGACAGAACACCGGGGAGCTGTTTTTT. Amino acid sequence: CASSYIGQNTGELFF.

The rearrangement joins TRBV6-2 or TRBV6-3 to TRBJ2-7; a weak D match, TRBD1 (5 bases). CDR1 and CDR2 (germline): MNHEY, SVGEGT. V was shortened by 0 bases and J by 4 bases, with 13 bases between the two germline ends. The CDR3 is 15 amino acids. The CDR3 nucleotides read TGTGCCAGCAGTTACTCGAGCGACAGCCTTTACGAGCAGTACGTC. Translation gives CASSYSSDSLYEQYV.